A selection of T cell receptor beta chains follows, all from one sample in a study of T cell changes during pregnancy in multiple sclerosis. The assay was immunoSEQ multiplex PCR, and TCRdb's table has in-frame clones only and misses some. The sample carries about 92,000 clones, roughly 90% recorded once. The material was peripheral blood, obtained in the first trimester of pregnancy. The receptors were sampled from a female donor with multiple sclerosis, enrolled in a pregnancy study. Each CDR3 is given with its conserved first and last residue. The order of the fields is J gene, clone size, V gene, D gene, CDR3 protein, CDR3 DNA. The D gene is left open where the match is weak. Some rows mark clone size as missing; the rest say once, few, many or name a class of expanded clone.

j_call: TRBJ2-3; clone_size: once; v_call: TRBV5-1; d_call: -; cdr3_aa: CASSLNYPSTDTQYF; cdr3_nt: TGCGCCAGCAGCTTGAACTACCCTAGCACAGATACGCAGTATTTT
j_call: TRBJ2-7; clone_size: -; v_call: TRBV5-4; d_call: TRBD2; cdr3_aa: CASSLRLAGGEQYF; cdr3_nt: TGTGCCAGCAGCTTGCGTCTAGCGGGAGGCGAGCAGTACTTC
j_call: TRBJ2-1; clone_size: -; v_call: TRBV10-3; d_call: TRBD2; cdr3_aa: CAISESLASEQFF; cdr3_nt: TGTGCCATCAGTGAGTCACTAGCGAGTGAGCAGTTCTTC
j_call: TRBJ2-1; clone_size: -; v_call: TRBV6-1; d_call: TRBD2; cdr3_aa: CASSATGGGEQFF; cdr3_nt: TGTGCCAGCAGCGCAACGGGGGGAGGTGAGCAGTTCTTC
j_call: TRBJ1-4; clone_size: -; v_call: TRBV5-1; d_call: -; cdr3_aa: CASSLDGHINEKLFF; cdr3_nt: TGCGCCAGCAGCTTGGACGGACATATTAATGAAAAACTGTTTTTT
j_call: TRBJ2-7; clone_size: -; v_call: TRBV7-9; d_call: TRBD1; cdr3_aa: CASSPPGTGGYEQYF; cdr3_nt: TGTGCCAGCAGCCCCCCCGGGACAGGAGGCTACGAGCAGTACTTC
j_call: TRBJ2-2; clone_size: -; v_call: TRBV10-1; d_call: TRBD2; cdr3_aa: CASSEGTSGYTGELFF; cdr3_nt: TGCGCCAGCAGTGAGGGGACTAGCGGTTACACCGGGGAGCTGTTTTTT
j_call: TRBJ1-5; clone_size: -; v_call: TRBV30; d_call: -; cdr3_aa: CAWSVPRDTYQPQHF; cdr3_nt: TGTGCCTGGAGCGTCCCCCGGGACACCTATCAGCCCCAGCATTTT
j_call: TRBJ2-3; clone_size: -; v_call: TRBV5-4; d_call: TRBD1; cdr3_aa: CASSPGQGYTDTQYF; cdr3_nt: TGTGCCAGCAGCCCCGGACAGGGGTACACAGATACGCAGTATTTT
j_call: TRBJ1-2; clone_size: -; v_call: TRBV11-2; d_call: -; cdr3_aa: CASSFRSGPHTHYGYTF; cdr3_nt: TGTGCCAGCAGCTTTCGGTCAGGCCCCCACACCCACTATGGCTACACCTTC
j_call: TRBJ1-5; clone_size: -; v_call: TRBV29-1; d_call: TRBD1; cdr3_aa: CSVGGTGSGQPQHF; cdr3_nt: TGCAGCGTGGGGGGGACAGGGTCCGGGCAGCCCCAGCATTTT
j_call: TRBJ2-3; clone_size: -; v_call: TRBV4-2; d_call: TRBD2; cdr3_aa: CASSNGLAGVRGGTDTQYF; cdr3_nt: TGTGCCAGCAGTAACGGACTAGCGGGAGTAAGGGGGGGCACAGATACGCAGTATTTT
j_call: TRBJ2-1; clone_size: -; v_call: TRBV28; d_call: -; cdr3_aa: CASSLGDNEQFF; cdr3_nt: TGTGCCAGCAGTCTCGGAGACAATGAGCAGTTCTTC
j_call: TRBJ2-1; clone_size: -; v_call: TRBV6-1; d_call: -; cdr3_aa: CASSETFANEQFF; cdr3_nt: TGTGCCAGCAGTGAAACATTCGCCAATGAGCAGTTCTTC
j_call: TRBJ1-2; clone_size: -; v_call: TRBV27; d_call: -; cdr3_aa: CASSPSGEGYGYTF; cdr3_nt: TGTGCCAGCAGTCCTTCAGGGGAGGGCTATGGCTACACCTTC
j_call: TRBJ2-2; clone_size: -; v_call: TRBV5-8; d_call: -; cdr3_aa: CASSFRDSRAGELFF; cdr3_nt: TGTGCCAGCAGCTTCCGGGACTCCCGGGCCGGGGAGCTGTTTTTT
j_call: TRBJ2-7; clone_size: -; v_call: TRBV7-6; d_call: TRBD1; cdr3_aa: CASSWGQGADEQYF; cdr3_nt: TGTGCCAGCAGCTGGGGACAGGGGGCTGACGAGCAGTACTTC
j_call: TRBJ2-3; clone_size: once; v_call: TRBV5-6; d_call: TRBD2; cdr3_aa: CASSPTSRLGDTQYF; cdr3_nt: TGTGCCAGCAGCCCGACTAGCCGCCTGGGGGATACGCAGTATTTT
j_call: TRBJ1-2; clone_size: -; v_call: TRBV18; d_call: TRBD1; cdr3_aa: CASSQGTGGNYGYTF; cdr3_nt: TGTGCCAGCTCACAAGGGACAGGGGGTAACTATGGCTACACCTTC
j_call: TRBJ2-1; clone_size: -; v_call: TRBV25-1; d_call: -; cdr3_aa: CASTSMGNYNEQFF; cdr3_nt: TGTGCCAGCACCAGCATGGGCAATTACAATGAGCAGTTCTTC
j_call: TRBJ2-7; clone_size: -; v_call: TRBV7-2; d_call: TRBD2; cdr3_aa: CASSLGGTSGRRSAVDF; cdr3_nt: TGTGCCAGCAGCTTAGGGGGGACTAGCGGGAGGAGAAGCGCAGTGGACTTC
j_call: TRBJ1-1; clone_size: few; v_call: TRBV6-4; d_call: TRBD1; cdr3_aa: CASSETGEDTEAFF; cdr3_nt: TGTGCCAGCAGTGAAACAGGGGAGGACACTGAAGCTTTCTTT
j_call: TRBJ2-5; clone_size: -; v_call: TRBV5-5; d_call: TRBD1; cdr3_aa: CASSDYRGKETQYF; cdr3_nt: TGTGCCAGCAGCGACTACAGGGGGAAAGAGACCCAGTACTTC
j_call: TRBJ2-7; clone_size: -; v_call: TRBV7-9; d_call: TRBD2; cdr3_aa: CASSLGGLAAREQYF; cdr3_nt: TGTGCCAGCAGCTTGGGGGGACTAGCCGCCCGCGAGCAGTACTTC
j_call: TRBJ2-5; clone_size: once; v_call: TRBV9; d_call: TRBD2; cdr3_aa: CASSVGIAGTQETQYF; cdr3_nt: TGTGCCAGCAGCGTTGGGATAGCGGGAACCCAAGAGACCCAGTACTTC
j_call: TRBJ1-2; clone_size: -; v_call: TRBV4-2; d_call: -; cdr3_aa: CASSQGGGKDKRLNYGYTF; cdr3_nt: TGTGCCAGCAGCCAAGGCGGGGGTAAGGATAAACGATTAAACTATGGCTACACCTTC
j_call: TRBJ2-7; clone_size: -; v_call: TRBV6-1; d_call: -; cdr3_aa: CASSEADSYEQYF; cdr3_nt: TGTGCCAGCAGTGAAGCGGACTCTTACGAGCAGTACTTC
j_call: TRBJ1-2; clone_size: -; v_call: TRBV6-5; d_call: TRBD1; cdr3_aa: CASSFGTGGDGYTF; cdr3_nt: TGTGCCAGCAGTTTCGGGACAGGGGGCGACGGCTACACCTTC
j_call: TRBJ1-3; clone_size: -; v_call: TRBV5-8; d_call: -; cdr3_aa: CASSLRIHGNTIYF; cdr3_nt: TGTGCCAGCAGCTTGAGAATACACGGAAACACCATATATTTT
j_call: TRBJ2-1; clone_size: -; v_call: TRBV19; d_call: -; cdr3_aa: CASSIQGFNEQFF; cdr3_nt: TGTGCCAGTAGTATACAGGGTTTCAATGAGCAGTTCTTC
j_call: TRBJ2-7; clone_size: -; v_call: TRBV2; d_call: TRBD1; cdr3_aa: CASSAGTGRDEQYF; cdr3_nt: TGTGCCAGCAGTGCCGGGACAGGGAGAGACGAGCAGTACTTC
j_call: TRBJ2-3; clone_size: -; v_call: TRBV4-1; d_call: -; cdr3_aa: CASSPDTARDTQYF; cdr3_nt: TGCGCCAGCAGCCCTGACACCGCCAGAGATACGCAGTATTTT
j_call: TRBJ2-2; clone_size: -; v_call: TRBV11-2; d_call: TRBD2; cdr3_aa: CASSFYRGTSGPGELFF; cdr3_nt: TGTGCCAGCAGCTTTTACAGAGGGACTAGCGGGCCCGGGGAGCTGTTTTTT
j_call: TRBJ2-1; clone_size: -; v_call: TRBV27; d_call: TRBD2; cdr3_aa: CASRGTSGESYNEQFF; cdr3_nt: TGTGCCAGCAGGGGGACTAGCGGGGAGTCCTACAATGAGCAGTTCTTC
j_call: TRBJ1-5; clone_size: -; v_call: TRBV30; d_call: -; cdr3_aa: CAWSEPPGGANQPQHF; cdr3_nt: TGTGCCTGGAGTGAGCCCCCGGGGGGGGCAAATCAGCCCCAGCATTTT
j_call: TRBJ2-2; clone_size: -; v_call: TRBV2; d_call: TRBD1; cdr3_aa: CASSYRGTGELFF; cdr3_nt: TGTGCCAGCAGCTACAGGGGGACCGGGGAGCTGTTTTTT
j_call: TRBJ1-2; clone_size: -; v_call: TRBV5-4; d_call: -; cdr3_aa: CASSPREGLYGYTF; cdr3_nt: TGTGCCAGCAGCCCCAGGGAGGGGCTTTATGGCTACACCTTC
j_call: TRBJ2-2; clone_size: -; v_call: TRBV4-1; d_call: -; cdr3_aa: CASSQVDIGELFF; cdr3_nt: TGCGCCAGCAGCCAAGTCGACATCGGGGAGCTGTTTTTT
j_call: TRBJ2-1; clone_size: once; v_call: TRBV6-1; d_call: TRBD2; cdr3_aa: CASTPASGRYNEQFF; cdr3_nt: TGTGCCAGCACCCCCGCTAGCGGGAGATACAATGAGCAGTTCTTC
j_call: TRBJ2-7; clone_size: -; v_call: TRBV19; d_call: TRBD1; cdr3_aa: CASSMGTGNPYEQYF; cdr3_nt: TGTGCCAGTAGTATGGGGACAGGGAACCCCTACGAGCAGTACTTC
j_call: TRBJ2-7; clone_size: -; v_call: TRBV5-4; d_call: -; cdr3_aa: CASSWGPTYEQYF; cdr3_nt: TGTGCCAGCAGCTGGGGCCCAACCTACGAGCAGTACTTC
j_call: TRBJ2-7; clone_size: -; v_call: TRBV7-7; d_call: TRBD2; cdr3_aa: CASSLGSGGSYEQYF; cdr3_nt: TGTGCCAGCAGCTTAGGGTCGGGGGGTTCCTACGAGCAGTACTTC
j_call: TRBJ1-3; clone_size: -; v_call: TRBV6-5; d_call: -; cdr3_aa: CASSYDRSTSGNTIYF; cdr3_nt: TGTGCCAGCAGTTACGACAGGTCGACCTCTGGAAACACCATATATTTT
j_call: TRBJ1-5; clone_size: -; v_call: TRBV27; d_call: -; cdr3_aa: CASSPYRGNQPQHF; cdr3_nt: TGTGCCAGCAGTCCCTACAGGGGCAATCAGCCCCAGCATTTT
j_call: TRBJ1-1; clone_size: -; v_call: TRBV5-4; d_call: TRBD1; cdr3_aa: CASSLGDRMGNTEAFF; cdr3_nt: TGTGCCAGCAGCCTAGGGGACAGGATGGGTAACACTGAAGCTTTCTTT
j_call: TRBJ2-5; clone_size: -; v_call: TRBV28; d_call: -; cdr3_aa: CASSPGDSQETQYF; cdr3_nt: TGTGCCAGCAGTCCGGGGGACAGTCAAGAGACCCAGTACTTC
j_call: TRBJ2-1; clone_size: -; v_call: TRBV27; d_call: -; cdr3_aa: CASSLFASREWSSYNEQFF; cdr3_nt: TGTGCCAGCAGTTTATTCGCTAGTCGAGAGTGGAGCTCCTACAATGAGCAGTTCTTC